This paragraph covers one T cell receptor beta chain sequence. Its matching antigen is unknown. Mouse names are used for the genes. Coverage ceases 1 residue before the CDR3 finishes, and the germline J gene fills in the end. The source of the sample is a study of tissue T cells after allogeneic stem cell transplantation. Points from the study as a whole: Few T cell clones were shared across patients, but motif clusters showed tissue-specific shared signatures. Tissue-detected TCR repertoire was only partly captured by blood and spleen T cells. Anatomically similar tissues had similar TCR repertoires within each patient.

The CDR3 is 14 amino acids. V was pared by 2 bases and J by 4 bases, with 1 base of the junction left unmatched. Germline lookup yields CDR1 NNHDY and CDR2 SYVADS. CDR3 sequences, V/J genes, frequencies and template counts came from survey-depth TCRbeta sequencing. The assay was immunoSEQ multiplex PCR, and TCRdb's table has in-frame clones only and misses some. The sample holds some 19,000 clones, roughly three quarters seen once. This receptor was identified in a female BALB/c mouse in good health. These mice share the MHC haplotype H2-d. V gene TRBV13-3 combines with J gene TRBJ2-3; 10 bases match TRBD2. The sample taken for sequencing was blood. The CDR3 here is CASSDWGGTETLYF. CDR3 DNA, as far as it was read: TGTGCCAGCAGTGACTGGGGGGGCACAGAAACGCTGTAT.